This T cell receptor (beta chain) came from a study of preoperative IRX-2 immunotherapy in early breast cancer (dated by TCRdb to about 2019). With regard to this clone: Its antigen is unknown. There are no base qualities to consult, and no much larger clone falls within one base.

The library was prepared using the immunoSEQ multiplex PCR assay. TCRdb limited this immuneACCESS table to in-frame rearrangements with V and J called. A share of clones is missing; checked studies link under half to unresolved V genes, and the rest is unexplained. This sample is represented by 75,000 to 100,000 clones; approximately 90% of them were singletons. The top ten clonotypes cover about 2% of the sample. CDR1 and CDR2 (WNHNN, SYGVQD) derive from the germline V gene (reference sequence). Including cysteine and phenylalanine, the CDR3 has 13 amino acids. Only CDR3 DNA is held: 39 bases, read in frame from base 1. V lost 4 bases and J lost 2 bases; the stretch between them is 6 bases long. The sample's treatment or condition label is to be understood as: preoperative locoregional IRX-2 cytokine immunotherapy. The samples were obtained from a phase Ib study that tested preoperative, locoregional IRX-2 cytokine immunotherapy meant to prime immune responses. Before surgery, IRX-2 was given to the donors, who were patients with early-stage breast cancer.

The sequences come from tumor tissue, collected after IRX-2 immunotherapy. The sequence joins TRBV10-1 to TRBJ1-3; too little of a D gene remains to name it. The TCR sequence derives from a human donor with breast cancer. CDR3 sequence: CASSGGPGNTIYF. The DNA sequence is TGCGCCAGCAGTGGAGGGCCTGGAAACACCATATATTTT.